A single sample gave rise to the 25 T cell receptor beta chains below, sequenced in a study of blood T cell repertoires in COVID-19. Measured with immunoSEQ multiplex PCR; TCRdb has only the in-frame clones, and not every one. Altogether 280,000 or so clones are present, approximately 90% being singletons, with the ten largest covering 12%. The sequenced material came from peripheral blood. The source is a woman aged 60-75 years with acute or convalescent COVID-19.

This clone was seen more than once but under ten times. The CDR3 DNA follows: TGCAGCGTTGAGACACCGGGAGGCTACACCTTC. Its protein product is CSVETPGGYTF. The chain carries TRBV29-1 and TRBJ1-2; D gene unclear. Germline V CDR1 and CDR2: SQVTM, ANQGSEA. The CDR3 extends over 11 amino acids. Trimming took off 3 bases at V and 8 bases at J, with 10 bases between the two ends. The full variable domain, rest sourced from reference TRBV29-1 and TRBJ1-2, is SAVISQKPSRDICQRGTSLTIQCQVDSQVTMMFWYRQQPGQSLTLIATANQGSEATYESGFVIDKFPISRPNLTFSTLTVSNMSPEDSSIYLCSVETPGGYTFGSGTRLTVV.

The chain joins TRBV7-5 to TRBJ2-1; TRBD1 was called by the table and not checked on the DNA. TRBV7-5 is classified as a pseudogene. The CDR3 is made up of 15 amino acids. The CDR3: CARSLGQGLTNEQFF. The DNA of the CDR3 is TGTGCCAGAAGCTTAGGGCAGGGTTTAACCAATGAGCAGTTCTTC.

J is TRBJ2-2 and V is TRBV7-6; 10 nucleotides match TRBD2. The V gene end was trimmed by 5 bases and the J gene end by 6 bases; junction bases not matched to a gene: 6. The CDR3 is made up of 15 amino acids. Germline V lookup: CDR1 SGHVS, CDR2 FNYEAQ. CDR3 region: CASSLGLAVAGELFF. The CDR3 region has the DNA TGTGCCAGCAGCCTAGGACTAGCGGTCGCCGGGGAGCTGTTTTTT.

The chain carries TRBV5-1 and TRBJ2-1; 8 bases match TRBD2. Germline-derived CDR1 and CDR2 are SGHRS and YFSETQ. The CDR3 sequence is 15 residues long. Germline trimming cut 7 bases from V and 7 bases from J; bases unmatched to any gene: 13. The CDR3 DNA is TGCGCCAGCCTCCGACCGGGAGGGCCGGAAAATGAGCAGTTCTTC. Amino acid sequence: CASLRPGGPENEQFF.

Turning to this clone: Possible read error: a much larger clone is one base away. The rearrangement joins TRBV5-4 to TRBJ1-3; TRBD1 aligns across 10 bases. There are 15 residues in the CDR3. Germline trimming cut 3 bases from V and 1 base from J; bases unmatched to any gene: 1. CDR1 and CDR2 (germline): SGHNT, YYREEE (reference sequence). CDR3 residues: CASSWGQGSGNTIYF. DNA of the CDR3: TGTGCCAGCAGCTGGGGACAGGGGTCTGGAAACACCATATATTTT.

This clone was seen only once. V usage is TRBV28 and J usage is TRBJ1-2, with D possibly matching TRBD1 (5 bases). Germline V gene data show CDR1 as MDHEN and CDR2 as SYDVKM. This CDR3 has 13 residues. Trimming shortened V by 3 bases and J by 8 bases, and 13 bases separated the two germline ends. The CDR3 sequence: CASSLGSEGGYTF. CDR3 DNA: TGTGCCAGCAGTTTGGGATCGGAGGGGGGCTACACCTTC.

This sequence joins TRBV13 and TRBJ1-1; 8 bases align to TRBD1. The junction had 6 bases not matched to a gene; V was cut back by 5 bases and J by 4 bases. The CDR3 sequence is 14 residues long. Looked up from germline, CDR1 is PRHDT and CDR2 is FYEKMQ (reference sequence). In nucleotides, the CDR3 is TGTGCCAGCAGCGACGGAGACAGGGGCACTGAAGCTTTCTTT. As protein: CASSDGDRGTEAFF.

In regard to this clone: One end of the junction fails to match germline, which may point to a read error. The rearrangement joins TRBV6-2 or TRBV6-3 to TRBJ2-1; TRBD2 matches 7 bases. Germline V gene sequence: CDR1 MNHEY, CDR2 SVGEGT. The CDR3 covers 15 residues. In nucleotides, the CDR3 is TGTGCCAGCATTTACGAGGGAGGGACGAACAATGAGCAGTTCTTC. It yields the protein CASIYEGGTNNEQFF.

For the CDR3, the DNA is TGTGCCAGCAGCGTAGAGGGACTAGCTTTAACAGATACGCAGTATTTT. Translation: CASSVEGLALTDTQYF. This chain connects TRBV9 to TRBJ2-3; 9 bases line up with TRBD2. CDR3 length: 16 amino acids. Germline values: CDR1 SGDLS, CDR2 YYNGEE. V dropped 0 bases and J dropped 3; count of bases not matched to a gene: 5.

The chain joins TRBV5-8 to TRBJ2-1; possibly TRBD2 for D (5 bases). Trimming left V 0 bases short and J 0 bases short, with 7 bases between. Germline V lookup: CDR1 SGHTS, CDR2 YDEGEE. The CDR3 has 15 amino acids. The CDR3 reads CASSLGGSSYNEQFF. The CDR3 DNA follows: TGTGCCAGCAGCTTGGGAGGGAGCTCCTACAATGAGCAGTTCTTC. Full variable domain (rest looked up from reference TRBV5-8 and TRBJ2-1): EAGVTQSPTHLIKTRGQQATLRCSPISGHTSVYWYQQALGLGLQFLLWYDEGEERNRGNFPPRFSGRQFPNYSSELNVNALELEDSALYLCASSLGGSSYNEQFFGPGTRLTVL.

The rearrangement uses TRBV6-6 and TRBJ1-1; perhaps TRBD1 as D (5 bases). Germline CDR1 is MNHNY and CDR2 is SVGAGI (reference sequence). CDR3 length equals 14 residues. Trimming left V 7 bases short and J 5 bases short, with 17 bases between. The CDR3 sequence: CASNIPGLGTEAFF. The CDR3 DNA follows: TGTGCCAGCAATATACCAGGGTTAGGAACTGAAGCTTTCTTT.

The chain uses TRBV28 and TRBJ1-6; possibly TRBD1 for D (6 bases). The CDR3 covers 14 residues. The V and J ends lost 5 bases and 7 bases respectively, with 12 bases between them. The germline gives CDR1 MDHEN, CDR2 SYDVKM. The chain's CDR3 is CASSVQGGNSPLHF. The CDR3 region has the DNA TGTGCCAGCAGTGTACAGGGTGGCAATTCACCCCTCCACTTT.

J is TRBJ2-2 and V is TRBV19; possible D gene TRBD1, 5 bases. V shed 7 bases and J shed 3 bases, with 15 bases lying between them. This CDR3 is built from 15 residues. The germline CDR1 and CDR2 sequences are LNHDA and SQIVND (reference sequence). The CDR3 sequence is CASTPQQADTGELFF. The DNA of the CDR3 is TGTGCCAGTACCCCCCAACAGGCCGACACCGGGGAGCTGTTTTTT. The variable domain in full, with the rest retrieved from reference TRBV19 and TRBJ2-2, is DGGITQSPKYLFRKEGQNVTLSCEQNLNHDAMYWYRQDPGQGLRLIYYSQIVNDFQKGDIAEGYSVSREKKESFPLTVTSAQKNPTAFYLCASTPQQADTGELFFGEGSRLTVL.

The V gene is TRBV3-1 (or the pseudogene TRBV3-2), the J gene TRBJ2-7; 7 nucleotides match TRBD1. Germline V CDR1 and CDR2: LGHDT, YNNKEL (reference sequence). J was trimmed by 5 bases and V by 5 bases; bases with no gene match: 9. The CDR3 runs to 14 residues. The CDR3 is CASSSGTAGNEQYF. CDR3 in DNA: TGTGCCAGCAGCTCCGGGACAGCTGGTAACGAGCAGTACTTC.

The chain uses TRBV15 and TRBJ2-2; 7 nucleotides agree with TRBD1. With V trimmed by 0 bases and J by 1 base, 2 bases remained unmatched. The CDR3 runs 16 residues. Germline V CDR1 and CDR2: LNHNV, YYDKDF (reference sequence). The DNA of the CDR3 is TGTGCCACCAGCAGAGATCACAGGGGGAACACCGGGGAGCTGTTTTTT. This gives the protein CATSRDHRGNTGELFF.

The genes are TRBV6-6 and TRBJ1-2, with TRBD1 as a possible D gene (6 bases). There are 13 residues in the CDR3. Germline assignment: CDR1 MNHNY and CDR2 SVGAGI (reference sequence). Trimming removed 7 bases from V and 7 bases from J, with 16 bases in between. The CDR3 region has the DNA TGTGCCAGCAACGCACAGGGACCGGGTGGCTACACCTTC. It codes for CASNAQGPGGYTF.

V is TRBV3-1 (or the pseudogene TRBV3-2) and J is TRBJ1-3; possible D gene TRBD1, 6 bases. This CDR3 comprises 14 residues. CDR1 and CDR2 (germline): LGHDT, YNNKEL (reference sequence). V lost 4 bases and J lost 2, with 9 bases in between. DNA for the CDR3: TGTGCCAGCAGCCCAGGGGTAGCTGGAAACACCATATATTTT. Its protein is CASSPGVAGNTIYF.

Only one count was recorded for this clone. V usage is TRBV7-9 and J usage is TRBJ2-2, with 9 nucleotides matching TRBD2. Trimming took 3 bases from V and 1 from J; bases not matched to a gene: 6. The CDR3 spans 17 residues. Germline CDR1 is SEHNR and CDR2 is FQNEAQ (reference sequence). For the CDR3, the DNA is TGTGCCAGCAGCTTGTCAAGACTAGCGGAGAACACCGGGGAGCTGTTTTTT. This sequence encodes CASSLSRLAENTGELFF.

This CDR3 is CASKDRGDYGYTF. The CDR3 DNA follows: TGTGCCAGTAAAGACCGGGGGGATTATGGCTACACCTTC. This chain links TRBV19 with TRBJ1-2, with D possibly TRBD1 on 5 matching bases. Germline V gives CDR1 LNHDA, CDR2 SQIVND (reference sequence). The CDR3 has 13 amino acids. V lost 7 bases to trimming and J lost 5 bases, with 14 bases between them.

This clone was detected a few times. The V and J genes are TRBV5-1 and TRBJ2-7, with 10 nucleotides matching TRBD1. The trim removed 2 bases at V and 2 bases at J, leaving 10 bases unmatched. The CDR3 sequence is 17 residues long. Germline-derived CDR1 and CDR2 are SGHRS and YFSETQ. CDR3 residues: CASSFTSGTGVPYEQYF. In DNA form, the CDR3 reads TGCGCCAGCAGCTTCACATCCGGGACAGGGGTTCCCTACGAGCAGTACTTC. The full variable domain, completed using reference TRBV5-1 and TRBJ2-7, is KAGVTQTPRYLIKTRGQQVTLSCSPISGHRSVSWYQQTPGQGLQFLFEYFSETQRNKGNFPGRFSGRQFSNSRSEMNVSTLELGDSALYLCASSFTSGTGVPYEQYFGPGTRLTVT.

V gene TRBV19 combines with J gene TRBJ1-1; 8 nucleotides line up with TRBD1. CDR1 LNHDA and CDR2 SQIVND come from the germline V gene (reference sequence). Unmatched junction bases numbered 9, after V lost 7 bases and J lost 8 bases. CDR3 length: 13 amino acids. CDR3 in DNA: TGTGCCAGTAAGGGCCAGGGGGCATCGGAAGCTTTCTTT. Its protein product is CASKGQGASEAFF. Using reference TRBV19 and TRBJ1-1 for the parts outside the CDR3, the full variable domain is DGGITQSPKYLFRKEGQNVTLSCEQNLNHDAMYWYRQDPGQGLRLIYYSQIVNDFQKGDIAEGYSVSREKKESFPLTVTSAQKNPTAFYLCASKGQGASEAFFGQGTRLTVV.

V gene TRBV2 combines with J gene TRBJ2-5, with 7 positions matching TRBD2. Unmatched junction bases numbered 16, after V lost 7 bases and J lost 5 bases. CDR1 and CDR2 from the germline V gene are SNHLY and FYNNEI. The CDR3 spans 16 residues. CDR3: CASKLGAGLAVETQYF. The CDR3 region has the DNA TGTGCCAGCAAACTCGGGGCGGGGCTAGCGGTGGAGACCCAGTACTTC.

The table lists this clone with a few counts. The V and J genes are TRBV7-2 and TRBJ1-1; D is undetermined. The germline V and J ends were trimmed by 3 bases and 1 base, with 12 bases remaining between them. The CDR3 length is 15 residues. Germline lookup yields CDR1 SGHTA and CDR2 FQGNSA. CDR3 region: CASSFRVVGNTEAFF. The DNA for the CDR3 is TGTGCCAGCAGCTTCCGGGTAGTGGGGAACACTGAAGCTTTCTTT.

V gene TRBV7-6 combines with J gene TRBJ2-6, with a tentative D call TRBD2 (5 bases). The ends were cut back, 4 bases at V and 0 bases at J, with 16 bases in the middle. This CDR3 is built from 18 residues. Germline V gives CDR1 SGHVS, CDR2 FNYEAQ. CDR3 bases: TGTGCCAGCAGCTCCCGAGGGCTCCGGAACTCTGGGGCCAACGTCCTGACTTTC. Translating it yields CASSSRGLRNSGANVLTF. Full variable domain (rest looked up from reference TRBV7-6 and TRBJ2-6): GAGVSQSPRYKVTKRGQDVALRCDPISGHVSLYWYRQALGQGPEFLTYFNYEAQQDKSGLPNDRFSAERPEGSISTLTIQRTEQRDSAMYRCASSSRGLRNSGANVLTFGAGSRLTVL.

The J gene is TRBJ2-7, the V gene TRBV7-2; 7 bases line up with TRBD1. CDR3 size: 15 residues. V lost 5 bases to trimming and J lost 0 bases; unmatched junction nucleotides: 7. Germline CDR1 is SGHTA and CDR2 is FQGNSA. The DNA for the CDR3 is TGTGCCAGCAGCCTCGAATGGGACAGCTCCTACGAGCAGTACTTC. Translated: CASSLEWDSSYEQYF.